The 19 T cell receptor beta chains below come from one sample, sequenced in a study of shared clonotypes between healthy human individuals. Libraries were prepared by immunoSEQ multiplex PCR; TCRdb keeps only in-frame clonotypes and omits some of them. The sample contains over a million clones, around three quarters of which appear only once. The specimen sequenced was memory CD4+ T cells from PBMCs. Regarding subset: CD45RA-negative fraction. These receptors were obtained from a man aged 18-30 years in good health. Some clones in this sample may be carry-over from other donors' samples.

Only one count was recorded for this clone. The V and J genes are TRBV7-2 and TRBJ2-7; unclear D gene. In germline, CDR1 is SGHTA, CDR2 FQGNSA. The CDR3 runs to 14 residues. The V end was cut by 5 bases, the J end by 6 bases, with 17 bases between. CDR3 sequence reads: CASSPHPSSPEQYF. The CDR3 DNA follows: TGTGCCAGCAGCCCCCATCCCTCCTCTCCCGAGCAGTACTTC.

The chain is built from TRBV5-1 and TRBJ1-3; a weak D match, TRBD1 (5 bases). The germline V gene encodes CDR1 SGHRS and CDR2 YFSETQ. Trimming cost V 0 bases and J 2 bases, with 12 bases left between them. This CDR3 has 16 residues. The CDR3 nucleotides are TGCGCCAGCAGCTTGGCCGACAGCCAGACTGGAAACACCATATATTTT. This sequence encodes CASSLADSQTGNTIYF.

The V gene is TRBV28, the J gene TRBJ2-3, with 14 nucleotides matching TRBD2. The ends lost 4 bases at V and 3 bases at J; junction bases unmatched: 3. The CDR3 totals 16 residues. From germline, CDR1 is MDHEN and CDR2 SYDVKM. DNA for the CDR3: TGTGCCAGCAGTTCGGGACTAGCGGGAGCGACAGATACGCAGTATTTT. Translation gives CASSSGLAGATDTQYF.

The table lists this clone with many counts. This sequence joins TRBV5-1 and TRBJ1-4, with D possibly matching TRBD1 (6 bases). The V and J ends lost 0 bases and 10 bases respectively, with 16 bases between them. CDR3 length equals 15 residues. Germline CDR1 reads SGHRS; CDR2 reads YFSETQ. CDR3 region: CASSLEPGGPGKLFF. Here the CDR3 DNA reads TGCGCCAGCAGCTTGGAACCGGGGGGGCCGGGAAAACTGTTTTTT.

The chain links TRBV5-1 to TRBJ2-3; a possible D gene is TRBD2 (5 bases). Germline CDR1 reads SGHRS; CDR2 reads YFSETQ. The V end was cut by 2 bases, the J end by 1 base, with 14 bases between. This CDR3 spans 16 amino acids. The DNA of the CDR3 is TGCGCCAGCAGCTTAATGGGTAGCGATGGCACAGATACGCAGTATTTT. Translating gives CASSLMGSDGTDTQYF.

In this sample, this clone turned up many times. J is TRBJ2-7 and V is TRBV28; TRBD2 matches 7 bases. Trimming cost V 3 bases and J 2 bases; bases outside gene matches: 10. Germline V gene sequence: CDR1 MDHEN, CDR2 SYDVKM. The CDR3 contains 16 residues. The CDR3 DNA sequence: TGTGCCAGCAGTTTCCTGATAGCGGGCCTAACCTACGAGCAGTACTTC. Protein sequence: CASSFLIAGLTYEQYF.

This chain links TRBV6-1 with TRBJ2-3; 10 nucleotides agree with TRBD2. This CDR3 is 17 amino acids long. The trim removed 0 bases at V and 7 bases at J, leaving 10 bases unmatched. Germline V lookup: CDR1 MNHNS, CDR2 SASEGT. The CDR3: CASSEAITWTSGYTQYF. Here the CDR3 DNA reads TGTGCCAGCAGTGAAGCAATAACCTGGACTAGCGGATATACGCAGTATTTT.

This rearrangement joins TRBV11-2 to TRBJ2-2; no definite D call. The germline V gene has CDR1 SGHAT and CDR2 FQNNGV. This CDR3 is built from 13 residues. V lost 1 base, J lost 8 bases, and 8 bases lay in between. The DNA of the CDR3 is TGTGCCAGCAGCTTAGGATTAAAGGGGGAGCTGTTTTTT. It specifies CASSLGLKGELFF. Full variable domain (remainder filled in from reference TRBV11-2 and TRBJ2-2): EAGVAQSPRYKIIEKRQSVAFWCNPISGHATLYWYQQILGQGPKLLIQFQNNGVVDDSQLPKDRFSAERLKGVDSTLKIQPAKLEDSAVYLCASSLGLKGELFFGEGSRLTVL.

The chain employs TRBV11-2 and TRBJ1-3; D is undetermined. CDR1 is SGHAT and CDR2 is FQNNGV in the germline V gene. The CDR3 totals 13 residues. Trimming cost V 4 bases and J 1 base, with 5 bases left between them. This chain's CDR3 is CASSSPSGNTIYF. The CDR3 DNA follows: TGTGCCAGCAGCTCCCCGTCTGGAAACACCATATATTTT.

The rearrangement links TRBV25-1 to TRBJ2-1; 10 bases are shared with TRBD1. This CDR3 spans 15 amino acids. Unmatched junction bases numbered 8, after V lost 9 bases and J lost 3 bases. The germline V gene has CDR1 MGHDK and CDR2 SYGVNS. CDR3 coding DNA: TGTGCCAGTTTAAACCGGGACAGGGGCTACAATGAGCAGTTCTTC. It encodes CASLNRDRGYNEQFF. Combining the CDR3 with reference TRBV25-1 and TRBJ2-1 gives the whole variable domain EADIYQTPRYLVIGTGKKITLECSQTMGHDKMYWYQQDPGMELHLIHYSYGVNSTEKGDLSSESTVSRIRTEHFPLTLESARPSHTSQYLCASLNRDRGYNEQFFGPGTRLTVL.

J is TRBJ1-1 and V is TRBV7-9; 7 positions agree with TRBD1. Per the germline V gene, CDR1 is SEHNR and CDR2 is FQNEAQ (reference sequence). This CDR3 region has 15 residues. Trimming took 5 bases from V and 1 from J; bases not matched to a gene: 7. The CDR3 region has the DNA TGTGCCAGCAGCCCCTGGGACAGTAAGAACACTGAAGCTTTCTTT. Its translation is CASSPWDSKNTEAFF.

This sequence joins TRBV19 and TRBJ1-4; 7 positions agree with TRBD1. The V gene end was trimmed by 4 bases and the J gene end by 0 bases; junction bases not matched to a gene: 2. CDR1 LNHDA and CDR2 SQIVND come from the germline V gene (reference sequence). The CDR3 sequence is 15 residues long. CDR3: CASSKQGSTNEKLFF. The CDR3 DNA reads TGTGCCAGTAGTAAACAGGGGTCAACTAATGAAAAACTGTTTTTT.

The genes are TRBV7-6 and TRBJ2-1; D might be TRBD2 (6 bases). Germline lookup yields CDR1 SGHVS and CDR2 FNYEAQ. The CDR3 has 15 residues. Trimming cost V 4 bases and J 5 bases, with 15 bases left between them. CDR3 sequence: CASSYTGTRNNEQFF. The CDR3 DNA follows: TGTGCCAGCAGCTATACCGGGACTCGGAACAATGAGCAGTTCTTC.

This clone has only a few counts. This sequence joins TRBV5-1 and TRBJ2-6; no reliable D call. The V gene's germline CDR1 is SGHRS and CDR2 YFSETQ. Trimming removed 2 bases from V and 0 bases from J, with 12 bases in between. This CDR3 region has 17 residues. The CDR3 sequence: CASSFRQYNSGANVLTF. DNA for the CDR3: TGCGCCAGCAGCTTCCGGCAGTACAACTCTGGGGCCAACGTCCTGACTTTC.

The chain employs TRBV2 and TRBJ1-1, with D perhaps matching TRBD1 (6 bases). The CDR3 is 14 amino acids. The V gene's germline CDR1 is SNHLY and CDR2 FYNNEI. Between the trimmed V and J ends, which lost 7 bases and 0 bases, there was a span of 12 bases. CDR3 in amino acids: CASTRDKMNTEAFF. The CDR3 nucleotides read TGTGCCAGCACTCGGGACAAAATGAACACTGAAGCTTTCTTT.

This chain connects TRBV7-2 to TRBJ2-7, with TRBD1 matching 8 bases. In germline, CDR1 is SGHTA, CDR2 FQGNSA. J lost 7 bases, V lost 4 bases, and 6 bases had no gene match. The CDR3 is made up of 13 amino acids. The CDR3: CASSSDRGSEQYF. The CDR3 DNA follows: TGTGCCAGCAGCTCAGACAGGGGTAGTGAGCAGTACTTC.

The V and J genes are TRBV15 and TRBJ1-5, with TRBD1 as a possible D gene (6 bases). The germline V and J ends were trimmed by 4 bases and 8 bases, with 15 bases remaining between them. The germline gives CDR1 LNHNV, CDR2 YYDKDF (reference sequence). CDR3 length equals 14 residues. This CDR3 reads CATSIHRDGEPQHF. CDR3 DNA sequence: TGTGCCACCAGCATCCACAGGGATGGTGAGCCCCAGCATTTT.

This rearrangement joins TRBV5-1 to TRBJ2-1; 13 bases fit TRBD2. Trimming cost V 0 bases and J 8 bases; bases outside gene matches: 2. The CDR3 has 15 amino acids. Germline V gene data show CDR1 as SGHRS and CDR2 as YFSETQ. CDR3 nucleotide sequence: TGCGCCAGCAGCTTGGCACTAGCGGGAGGGTATGAGCAGTTCTTC. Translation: CASSLALAGGYEQFF.

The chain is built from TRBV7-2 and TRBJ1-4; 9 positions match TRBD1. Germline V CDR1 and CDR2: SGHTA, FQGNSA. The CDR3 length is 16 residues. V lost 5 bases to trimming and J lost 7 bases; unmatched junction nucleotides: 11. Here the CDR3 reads CASSRGTGIYGEKLFF. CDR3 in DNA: TGTGCCAGCAGCAGGGGGACAGGGATATACGGTGAAAAACTGTTTTTT.